Following are 11 T cell receptor beta chains from one sample sequenced in a study of cytomegalovirus exposure and HLA in healthy donors. The PCR made use of 60 Vbeta and 13 Jbeta primers. Libraries were prepared by immunoSEQ multiplex PCR; TCRdb keeps only in-frame clonotypes and omits some of them. The repertoire holds around 160,000 clones, around four fifths seen once, with over 8% in the top ten. Input material: PBMCs. Every receptor here comes from a man younger than 35 in good health and CMV-seropositive.

The chain has TRBV10-2 and TRBJ2-7; D is possibly TRBD1 (5 bases). The length of the CDR3 is 14 residues. Trimming left V 9 bases short and J 6 bases short, with 21 bases between. Per germline, CDR1 WSHSY and CDR2 SAAADI. CDR3 coding DNA: TGCGCCAGTTTTCAGCAGGGCAACAGAGGCGAGCAGTACTTC. It translates to CASFQQGNRGEQYF.

The rearrangement links TRBV7-8 to TRBJ1-1; D uncertain. The CDR3 runs to 11 residues. CDR1 is SGHVS and CDR2 is FQNEAQ in the germline V gene. Trimming left V 2 bases short and J 6 bases short, with 4 bases between. The DNA for the CDR3 is TGTGCCAGCAGCTTACAGTCTGAAGCTTTCTTT. It translates to CASSLQSEAFF.

In its sample, this clone was seen a few times. The chain couples TRBV15 to TRBJ1-1; a weak D match, TRBD1 (5 bases). There are 14 residues in the CDR3. Germline CDR1 LNHNV, CDR2 YYDKDF (reference sequence). The V and J ends lost 4 bases and 5 bases respectively, with 14 bases between them. The CDR3 spells CATSNVSRVTEAFF. The CDR3 DNA reads TGTGCCACCAGCAATGTTTCCAGGGTTACTGAAGCTTTCTTT. Supplemented by reference TRBV15 and TRBJ1-1, the full variable domain reads DAMVIQNPRYQVTQFGKPVTLSCSQTLNHNVMYWYQQKSSQAPKLLFHYYDKDFNNEADTPDNFQSRRPNTSFCFLDIRSPGLGDTAMYLCATSNVSRVTEAFFGQGTRLTVV.

V and J are TRBV9 and TRBJ1-4; D is possibly TRBD1 (6 bases). Germline CDR1 and CDR2: SGDLS and YYNGEE. The ends were cut back, 3 bases at V and 11 bases at J, with 17 bases in the middle. The CDR3 runs to 14 residues. DNA for the CDR3: TGTGCCAGCAGCGGACCCGGCAGGGGAGAGAAACTGTTTTTT. It is translated as CASSGPGRGEKLFF.

V usage is TRBV30 and J usage is TRBJ1-1; D gene ambiguous. The V gene lost 4 bases and the J gene lost 4 bases, with 19 bases spanning the gap. The CDR3 is made up of 15 amino acids. Germline CDR1 reads GTSNPN; CDR2 reads SVGIG (reference sequence). This CDR3 reads CAWTKLEITPTEAFF. The CDR3, as DNA: TGTGCCTGGACCAAACTCGAAATTACCCCCACTGAAGCTTTCTTT.

The V gene is TRBV28, the J gene TRBJ2-5; 9 positions agree with TRBD1. The CDR3 has 17 amino acids. Trimming cost V 4 bases and J 1 base; bases outside gene matches: 10. Germline V gives CDR1 MDHEN, CDR2 SYDVKM. CDR3 sequence reads: CASSSPTGGASQETQYF. The CDR3 DNA sequence: TGTGCCAGCAGTTCCCCTACAGGGGGCGCCTCCCAAGAGACCCAGTACTTC.

V is TRBV2 and J is TRBJ1-2; the match to TRBD1 covers 7 bases. The CDR3 consists of 14 residues. The V gene's germline CDR1 is SNHLY and CDR2 FYNNEI. V trimming: 6 bases; J trimming: 7 bases; junction bases outside the gene matches: 11. In DNA form, the CDR3 reads TGTGCCAGCAGCCCACGGACAGGCCCTTTTGGCTACACCTTC. Residues: CASSPRTGPFGYTF.

Concerning this clone itself: As the CDR3 is not closed by the conserved phenylalanine or tryptophan, this likely results from a read error. The genes are TRBV15 and TRBJ1-6; 10 bases match TRBD1. V lost 3 bases to trimming and J lost 9 bases; unmatched junction nucleotides: 8. The CDR3 length is 16 residues. In germline, CDR1 is LNHNV, CDR2 YYDKDF (reference sequence). CDR3 nucleotides: TGTGCCACCAGCAGCGGGACCGGGACAGGGGCTTCACCCCTCCACCTT. It codes for CATSSGTGTGASPLHL.

The chain employs TRBV9 and TRBJ1-2, with D possibly matching TRBD1 (6 bases). Germline CDR1 and CDR2: SGDLS and YYNGEE. Between the trimmed V and J ends, which lost 4 bases and 2 bases, there was a span of 12 bases. This CDR3 comprises 14 residues. The CDR3 spells CASSPNRGNYGYTF. As DNA, the CDR3 is TGTGCCAGCAGCCCCAATAGGGGGAACTATGGCTACACCTTC.

The table lists this clone with a few counts. V gene TRBV29-1 combines with J gene TRBJ2-1, with TRBD1 matching over 9 bases. Germline V lookup: CDR1 SQVTM, CDR2 ANQGSEA. CDR3 length: 14 amino acids. The ends lost 4 bases at V and 9 bases at J; junction bases unmatched: 10. This CDR3 is CSVVGTGTFGEQFF. The CDR3 DNA reads as TGCAGCGTTGTCGGGACAGGGACTTTTGGTGAGCAGTTCTTC.

The gene calls are TRBV25-1 and TRBJ1-1, with D uncertain. The CDR3 runs 12 residues. V was cut by 5 bases and J by 5 bases, with 9 bases left in between. Germline loops: CDR1 MGHDK, CDR2 SYGVNS. CDR3 residues: CASSNGITEAFF. The CDR3, as DNA: TGTGCCAGCAGTAACGGGATAACTGAAGCTTTCTTT.